The rows below give T cell receptor beta chains drawn from one sample of a study of T cell changes during pregnancy in multiple sclerosis. Profiling relied on immunoSEQ multiplex PCR, and the TCRdb table lists in-frame clones only, not all of them. The sample lists 45,000 to 55,000 clones; about 90% were seen once. This specimen was CD4+ T cells from peripheral blood mononuclear cells, taken in the second trimester of pregnancy. The receptors stem from a female donor with multiple sclerosis, enrolled in a pregnancy study. Each CDR3 is given with its conserved first and last residue. The order of the fields is J gene, V gene, D gene, CDR3 length, clone size, CDR3 DNA, CDR3 protein. D genes are given only for firm matches. Only part of the rows carry a size: once, few, many, or a class if the clone is expanded.

TRBJ1-2,TRBV4-1,TRBD1,16,NA,TGCGCCAGCAGCCCCAACGTGAGACAGGGTAGCTATGGCTACACCTTC,CASSPNVRQGSYGYTF
TRBJ1-2,TRBV27,TRBD1,18,NA,TGTGCCAGCAGTTTAAAGACAGGGGGGTCGACCAGGACCTATGGCTACACCTTC,CASSLKTGGSTRTYGYTF
TRBJ2-3,TRBV6-6,NA,11,NA,TGTGCCAGCAGTTTAGCTGATACGCAGTATTTT,CASSLADTQYF
TRBJ1-1,TRBV5-4,NA,13,NA,TGTGCCAGCAGCCGTGACAGGTACACTGAAGCTTTCTTT,CASSRDRYTEAFF
TRBJ1-2,TRBV19,NA,15,NA,TGTGCCAGTAGCAGACAGTCCCATGGGGGGAATGGCTACACCTTC,CASSRQSHGGNGYTF
TRBJ2-5,TRBV11-2,TRBD2,16,NA,TGTGCCAGCAGCTTGACCCCGGGACTAGCGAAAGAGACCCAGTACTTC,CASSLTPGLAKETQYF
TRBJ2-3,TRBV4-3,NA,16,NA,TGCGCCAGCAGCCAAGATTGGGCGTCTAGCACAGATACGCAGTATTTT,CASSQDWASSTDTQYF
TRBJ1-5,TRBV10-3,TRBD1,15,NA,TGTGCCATCAGTGATGGGGACAGGGGGCGTCAGCCCCAGCATTTT,CAISDGDRGRQPQHF
TRBJ2-1,TRBV30,NA,14,NA,TGTGCCTGGAGTGACAGTTCTGGATTCTATGAGCAGTTCTTC,CAWSDSSGFYEQFF
TRBJ2-7,TRBV5-4,TRBD2,15,NA,TGTGCCAGCAGCCCCGGGACTAGCGATGTCTACGAGCAGTACTTC,CASSPGTSDVYEQYF
TRBJ2-3,TRBV7-2,NA,15,once,TGTGCCAGCAGCTTAGAGACAGGAGGCACAGATACGCAGTATTTT,CASSLETGGTDTQYF
TRBJ2-5,TRBV7-3,TRBD2,15,NA,TGTGCCAGCAGCCAGGGACTAGCGGGAGGGGAGACCCAGTACTTC,CASSQGLAGGETQYF
TRBJ1-2,TRBV28,NA,14,once,TGTGCCAGCAGTCCCCCGGGGGAGGACTATGGCTACACCTTC,CASSPPGEDYGYTF
TRBJ2-1,TRBV5-5,TRBD2,13,NA,TGTGCCAGCAGCGGACTAGCGGCCAATGAGCAGTTCTTC,CASSGLAANEQFF
TRBJ2-7,TRBV7-9,NA,16,few,TGTGCCAGCAGCTTAGGTCTTAGGGACTTCTCCTACGAGCAGTACTTC,CASSLGLRDFSYEQYF
TRBJ2-1,TRBV2,TRBD2,15,NA,TGTGCCAGCAACGACGGGAGGGCCTCCTACAATGAGCAGTTCTTC,CASNDGRASYNEQFF
TRBJ2-5,TRBV18,NA,15,NA,TGTGCCAGCTCACCCTCAGGACAGAAGAAAGAGACCCAGTACTTC,CASSPSGQKKETQYF
TRBJ1-5,TRBV28,TRBD1,15,few,TGTGCCAGCAGGCAGACAGGGGTTGATAATCAGCCCCAGCATTTT,CASRQTGVDNQPQHF
TRBJ2-1,TRBV2,TRBD2,15,NA,TGTGCCAGCAGTGATACGGGAGGATCTTACAATGAGCAGTTCTTC,CASSDTGGSYNEQFF
TRBJ2-3,TRBV28,NA,15,once,TGTGCCAGCAGTTTAAGAGGAGGTGGCACAGATACGCAGTATTTT,CASSLRGGGTDTQYF
TRBJ2-7,TRBV5-1,TRBD1,14,once,TGCGCCAGCAGCCTGGGACAGGGACCCCACGAGCAGTACTTC,CASSLGQGPHEQYF
TRBJ1-3,TRBV7-8,NA,16,NA,TGTGCCAGCAGCTTAGCCGGGGGTTACTCTGGAAACACCATATATTTT,CASSLAGGYSGNTIYF
TRBJ2-7,TRBV5-1,TRBD1,16,NA,TGCGCCAGCAGCCGTACGACAGGGGGCGGAAACAACGAGCAGTACTTC,CASSRTTGGGNNEQYF
TRBJ1-2,TRBV19,NA,12,NA,TGTGCCAGTAGAAGGAGGGACTATGGCTACACCTTC,CASRRRDYGYTF
TRBJ2-7,TRBV5-1,NA,12,NA,TGCGCCAGCAGCTACCAGGGCTACGAGCAGTACTTC,CASSYQGYEQYF
TRBJ2-1,TRBV5-1,NA,15,once,TGCGCCAGCAGCCCCGACGGGAACTCCTACAATGAGCAGTTCTTC,CASSPDGNSYNEQFF
TRBJ2-7,TRBV28,NA,14,NA,TGTGCCAGCAACTCTGGGGATAGCGGCGGGGAGCAGTACTTC,CASNSGDSGGEQYF
TRBJ2-7,TRBV6-6,TRBD2,15,NA,TGTGCCAGCAGATCTTTAGCGGGAAGCTCCTACGAGCAGTACTTC,CASRSLAGSSYEQYF
TRBJ1-2,TRBV6-5,NA,13,NA,TGTGCCAGCAGTTACAGCGGGGGTCATGGCTACACCTTC,CASSYSGGHGYTF
TRBJ2-5,TRBV10-1,NA,17,NA,TGCGCCAGCAGTGAGTCGGTGGCGGTGGGTTTGGAAGAGACCCAGTACTTC,CASSESVAVGLEETQYF
TRBJ2-3,TRBV11-2,NA,17,NA,TGTGCCAGCAGCCTACTGATACGATCTGGAGGCACAGATACGCAGTATTTT,CASSLLIRSGGTDTQYF
TRBJ2-1,TRBV5-6,TRBD1,17,NA,TGTGCCAGCAGCGCGTTTGTTCGACAGGGGGAGGGGGATGAGCAGTTCTTC,CASSAFVRQGEGDEQFF
TRBJ1-1,TRBV6-1,NA,13,NA,TGTGCCAGCAGTGAAATGGCCTACACTGAAGCTTTCTTT,CASSEMAYTEAFF
TRBJ2-3,TRBV5-1,TRBD1,15,once,TGCGCCAGCAGCTTGGCGGGACAGTCCACAGATACGCAGTATTTT,CASSLAGQSTDTQYF
TRBJ1-5,TRBV29-1,NA,14,once,TGCAGCGTTCTACAGGGATCGAGCAATCAGCCCCAGCATTTT,CSVLQGSSNQPQHF
TRBJ2-5,TRBV5-1,NA,14,NA,TGCGCCAGCAGCTTGGCCGGACAGCAAGAGACCCAGTACTTC,CASSLAGQQETQYF
TRBJ2-1,TRBV5-1,NA,16,NA,TGCGCCAGCAGCTTGGAAGCGGCCAGCTCCTACAATGAGCAGTTCTTC,CASSLEAASSYNEQFF
TRBJ2-1,TRBV11-2,NA,12,once,TGTGCCAGCAGCTTTAGGAGCAATGAGCAGTTCTTC,CASSFRSNEQFF
TRBJ2-3,TRBV4-1,TRBD2,15,NA,TGCGCCAGCAGCCCACTAGCGGTACACACAGATACGCAGTATTTT,CASSPLAVHTDTQYF
TRBJ2-1,TRBV19,TRBD2,13,few,TGTGCCAGTAGTATGCGGGGGGAAAATGAGCAGTTCTTC,CASSMRGENEQFF
TRBJ2-3,TRBV19,NA,13,NA,TGTGCCAGTAGTACAGGTCTCCCAGATACGCAGTATTTT,CASSTGLPDTQYF
TRBJ1-1,TRBV20-1,NA,11,NA,TGCAGTGCTAGACAGAACACTGAAGCTTTCTTT,CSARQNTEAFF
TRBJ2-1,TRBV5-1,TRBD2,18,NA,TGCGCCAGCAGCCCCTCCGGGACTAGCGGGAGTGCCTACAATGAGCAGTTCTTC,CASSPSGTSGSAYNEQFF
TRBJ2-2,TRBV30,TRBD2,15,NA,TGTGCCTGGCAGCCTAGCGGCCTGAACACCGGGGAGCTGTTTTTT,CAWQPSGLNTGELFF
TRBJ1-2,TRBV13,NA,14,NA,TGTGCCAGCAGCTTAGGTGACAGGCGAGGAGGCTACACCTTC,CASSLGDRRGGYTF
TRBJ1-5,TRBV5-1,TRBD1,15,NA,TGCGCCAGCAGCTTGGCCGGGACAGCTAATCAGCCCCAGCATTTT,CASSLAGTANQPQHF
TRBJ1-6,TRBV6-6,TRBD1,16,NA,TGTGCCAGCAGTTATGGGTCGACAGGGAGCACGAGACCCCTCCACTTT,CASSYGSTGSTRPLHF
TRBJ2-7,TRBV10-1,NA,16,NA,TGCGCCAGCAGTGGGGAGACGAGAGGGATCCATTACGAGCAGTACTTC,CASSGETRGIHYEQYF
TRBJ1-3,TRBV27,NA,13,NA,TGTGCCAGCAGTTTAGAGGCTGGAAACACCATATATTTT,CASSLEAGNTIYF
TRBJ2-3,TRBV18,NA,12,NA,TGTGCCAGCTCACTAGGCACAGATACGCAGTATTTT,CASSLGTDTQYF
TRBJ2-5,TRBV11-2,TRBD2,17,NA,TGTGCCAGCAGCTCCGGCCGGGGTCTAGCGGGAGGAGAGACCCAGTACTTC,CASSSGRGLAGGETQYF
TRBJ1-2,TRBV4-3,NA,15,NA,TGCGCCAGCAGCCAAGAATGGGACTTGATGTATGGCTACACCTTC,CASSQEWDLMYGYTF
TRBJ2-1,TRBV30,TRBD2,13,NA,TGTGCCTGGGGAGCGGGACCCTACAATGAGCAGTTCTTC,CAWGAGPYNEQFF
TRBJ1-2,TRBV7-2,NA,14,NA,TGTGCCAGCAGCTCGGGAACAGGGTTCTATGGCTACACCTTC,CASSSGTGFYGYTF
TRBJ2-6,TRBV30,TRBD1,12,NA,TGCGGACAGGGCTCTGGGGCCAACGTCCTGACTTTC,CGQGSGANVLTF